Below, 8 T cell receptor beta chains from the same sample are listed, as sequenced in a study of cytomegalovirus exposure and HLA in healthy donors. The PCR employed 60 Vbeta primers together with 13 Jbeta primers. Using immunoSEQ multiplex PCR, the repertoire was profiled, and TCRdb retains in-frame clones only, with some absent. The sample has 100,000 to 150,000 clones; about two thirds are singletons. Sequenced: PBMCs. These receptors came from a woman aged 40-49 years in good health and CMV-seronegative.

The genes are TRBV7-2 and TRBJ1-4; D call uncertain. CDR1 and CDR2 (germline): SGHTA, FQGNSA. V was trimmed by 5 bases and J by 3 bases, leaving 13 bases between them. The CDR3 sequence is 15 residues long. CDR3 nucleotides: TGTGCCAGCAGCCCCAACGGAGGACCTAATGAAAAACTGTTTTTT. Its protein product is CASSPNGGPNEKLFF.

The rearrangement links TRBV28 to TRBJ2-2; D is undetermined. Germline V gives CDR1 MDHEN, CDR2 SYDVKM. CDR3 length: 16 residues. V lost 7 bases, J lost 1 base, and 16 bases lay in between. DNA for the CDR3: TGTGCCAGCAAGCCACCCTCTATTGGGAACACCGGGGAGCTGTTTTTT. Protein sequence: CASKPPSIGNTGELFF. Using reference TRBV28 and TRBJ2-2 for the parts outside the CDR3, the full variable domain is DVKVTQSSRYLVKRTGEKVFLECVQDMDHENMFWYRQDPGLGLRLIYFSYDVKMKEKGDIPEGYSVSREKKERFSLILESASTNQTSMYLCASKPPSIGNTGELFFGEGSRLTVL.

V and J are TRBV2 and TRBJ1-2; TRBD1 might be the D (5 bases). The CDR3 spans 18 residues. V lost 6 bases and J lost 4, with 27 bases in between. The germline CDR1 and CDR2 sequences are SNHLY and FYNNEI. The CDR3 DNA is TGTGCCAGCAGCGATTCTCCGGGACTTAATACTATGGCCTATGGCTACACCTTC. It specifies CASSDSPGLNTMAYGYTF.

The V gene is TRBV15, the J gene TRBJ2-5; maybe TRBD1 (5 bases). Germline CDR1 is LNHNV and CDR2 is YYDKDF (reference sequence). Trimming took 3 bases from V and 5 from J, leaving 16 bases between them. The CDR3 runs to 15 residues. DNA of the CDR3: TGTGCCACCAGCAGGTCGGACACACTCTCCGAGACCCAGTACTTC. Amino acids: CATSRSDTLSETQYF.

The chain is built from TRBV27 and TRBJ1-5, with D possibly being TRBD1 (5 bases). This CDR3 spans 14 amino acids. Per germline, CDR1 MNHEY and CDR2 SMNVEV (reference sequence). Trimming left V 4 bases short and J 3 bases short, with 10 bases between. This CDR3 reads CASSSPGFNQPQHF. In nucleotides, the CDR3 is TGTGCCAGCAGTTCGCCAGGGTTCAATCAGCCCCAGCATTTT.

The genes are TRBV19 and TRBJ1-4; D is perhaps TRBD1 (5 bases). The V end was cut by 4 bases, the J end by 0 bases, with 9 bases between. CDR1 LNHDA and CDR2 SQIVND come from the germline V gene (reference sequence). CDR3 length: 15 amino acids. The CDR3 loop reads CASSKGASTNEKLFF. The CDR3 coding sequence is TGTGCCAGTAGTAAAGGGGCCTCAACTAATGAAAAACTGTTTTTT.

V is TRBV28 and J is TRBJ1-4; D gene ambiguous. The CDR3 consists of 15 residues. Germline CDR1 MDHEN, CDR2 SYDVKM. Trimming cost V 4 bases and J 10 bases, with 19 bases left between them. This CDR3 reads CASSSDTGYRGKLFF. DNA of the CDR3: TGTGCCAGCAGTTCCGACACGGGATACCGGGGAAAACTGTTTTTT.

The chain couples TRBV7-9 to TRBJ1-1; D is uncertain. CDR3 length equals 14 residues. CDR1 and CDR2 from the germline V gene are SEHNR and FQNEAQ (reference sequence). Trimming removed 0 bases at V and 9 bases at J, with 14 bases between. CDR3 sequence reads: CASSLAENPSKAFF. DNA for the CDR3: TGTGCCAGCAGCTTAGCGGAGAACCCCAGCAAAGCTTTCTTT.